These 23 T cell receptor beta chains were all obtained from the same sample, sequenced in a study of CD8 T cells in ankylosing spondylitis. MiXCR was run by TCRdb on the 5' RACE reads, yielding one entry per CDR3 protein. The repertoire holds about 240,000 distinct CDR3 sequences, with approximately 12% as singletons. Sequencing input: blood, either unsorted or a sorted T cell fraction (not recorded which). The origin of the receptors is a male donor with ankylosing spondylitis or in good health (not recorded which).

This clonotype was counted only a few times. The J gene is TRBJ2-3, the V gene TRBV13; the D gene is possibly TRBD1 (5 bases). The V end was cut by 0 bases, the J end by 2 bases, with 12 bases between. This CDR3 spans 16 amino acids. Germline loops: CDR1 PRHDT, CDR2 FYEKMQ (reference sequence). The chain's CDR3 is CASSLGTVPNTDTQYF. CDR3 coding DNA: TGTGCCAGCAGCTTAGGGACAGTCCCTAACACAGATACGCAGTATTTT. Drawing the rest from reference TRBV13 and TRBJ2-3, the complete variable domain is AAGVIQSPRHLIKEKRETATLKCYPIPRHDTVYWYQQGPGQDPQFLISFYEKMQSDKGSIPDRFSAQQFSDYHSELNMSSLELGDSALYFCASSLGTVPNTDTQYFGPGTRLTVL.

This clonotype has a count of ten or more. The chain employs TRBV10-3 and TRBJ2-1, with 8 bases lining up with TRBD2. V shed 4 bases and J 7 bases; nucleotides not matched to a gene: 6. This CDR3 has 14 amino acids. Germline CDR1 reads ENHRY; CDR2 reads SYGVKD. As DNA, the CDR3 is TGTGCCATCAGTGCCGAGCGGGGGTGGAATGAGCAGTTCTTC. This codes for CAISAERGWNEQFF.

This clonotype showed up many times. V is TRBV12-3 or TRBV12-4 and J is TRBJ2-3; 7 bases agree with TRBD1. CDR3 size: 15 residues. V trimming: 6 bases; J trimming: 0 bases; junction bases outside the gene matches: 6. The CDR3 nucleotides read TGTGCCAGCAGCACCGGGACAGCTAGCACAGATACGCAGTATTTT. Translated, it gives CASSTGTASTDTQYF.

At least ten counts were recorded for this clonotype. The chain is built from TRBV20-1 and TRBJ2-1, with a possible D match to TRBD2 (7 bases). The germline CDR1 and CDR2 sequences are DFQATT and SNEGSKA (reference sequence). With 7 bases removed from V and 4 bases from J, the gap between germline ends came to 14 bases. The CDR3 is made up of 13 amino acids. CDR3 in DNA: TGCAGTGTGAGGGAGGGGGAGTACAATGAGCAGTTCTTC. It yields the protein CSVREGEYNEQFF.

This clonotype was counted at least ten times. V is TRBV7-3 and J is TRBJ2-3; D is uncertain. Trimming stripped 1 base from V and 5 bases from J, with 10 bases between. This CDR3 is built from 14 residues. Germline lookup yields CDR1 SGHTA and CDR2 FQGTGA. The CDR3 region has the DNA TGTGCCAGCAGCTTAATTGTCACGGGAGATACGCAGTATTTT. Amino acid sequence: CASSLIVTGDTQYF.

This clonotype has a count of ten or more. The J gene is TRBJ1-5, the V gene TRBV10-3; a weak D match, TRBD1 (5 bases). CDR1 ENHRY and CDR2 SYGVKD come from the germline V gene. This CDR3 comprises 16 residues. Trimming removed 0 bases at V and 6 bases at J, with 15 bases between. The CDR3, as DNA: TGTGCCATCAGTGAGTCGGGCAGGGTTGGCATTCAGCCCCAGCATTTT. Protein: CAISESGRVGIQPQHF.

This clonotype was detected many times. The genes are TRBV6-5 and TRBJ1-5; no firm D call. Per germline, CDR1 MNHEY and CDR2 SVGAGI. V was shortened by 2 bases and J by 2 bases, with 4 bases between the two germline ends. The CDR3 is made up of 13 amino acids. CDR3 loop: CASSYGGNQPQHF. The CDR3 nucleotides read TGTGCCAGCAGTTACGGGGGCAATCAGCCCCAGCATTTT.

This clonotype was seen ten or more times. V is TRBV12-3 or TRBV12-4 and J is TRBJ1-4; D is undetermined. The CDR3 runs 13 residues. V lost 7 bases and J lost 8, with 14 bases in between. The chain's CDR3 is CASTSWVGEKLFF. CDR3 sequence (DNA): TGTGCCAGCACCTCCTGGGTCGGGGAAAAACTGTTTTTT.

This clonotype occurred many times. The CDR3 bases are TGCGCCAGCAGTTGGGCGGAGACCCAGTACTTC. Translated: CASSWAETQYF. The chain carries TRBV5-1 and TRBJ2-5; D not certain. The CDR3 runs 11 residues. CDR1 is SGHRS, CDR2 YFSETQ, per germline. V dropped 5 bases and J dropped 5 bases, with 7 bases sitting between them.

The chain carries TRBV7-9 and TRBJ2-1, with 10 bases identical to TRBD2. Germline CDR1 SEHNR, CDR2 FQNEAQ (reference sequence). This CDR3 is 15 amino acids long. Losses at the gene ends were 5 bases for V and 5 bases for J; bases not matched to a gene: 6. The CDR3 nucleotides are TGTGCCAGCAGCGAACTAGCGGGGAATCACAATGAGCAGTTCTTC. This sequence encodes CASSELAGNHNEQFF. The full variable domain, its missing parts supplied by reference TRBV7-9 and TRBJ2-1, is DTGVSQNPRHKITKRGQNVTFRCDPISEHNRLYWYRQTLGQGPEFLTYFQNEAQLEKSRLLSDRFSAERPKGSFSTLEIQRTEQGDSAMYLCASSELAGNHNEQFFGPGTRLTVL.

This clonotype was recorded at least ten times. This rearrangement joins TRBV5-1 to TRBJ1-2; D is unclear. CDR3 length equals 13 residues. The V gene's germline CDR1 is SGHRS and CDR2 YFSETQ. Trimming removed 1 base from V and 0 bases from J, with 4 bases in between. CDR3 coding DNA: TGCGCCAGCAGCTTGAGCCCTAACTATGGCTACACCTTC. Encoded protein: CASSLSPNYGYTF.

This clonotype was detected ten times or more. The J gene is TRBJ2-2, the V gene TRBV20-1; TRBD2 is a possible D gene (6 bases). Germline CDR1 and CDR2: DFQATT and SNEGSKA (reference sequence). This CDR3 is built from 17 residues. Trimming took off 2 bases at V and 6 bases at J, with 22 bases between the two ends. CDR3 sequence (DNA): TGCAGTGCTAGAAAATCTGGCACGGCCGGGGGTCCCGGGGAGCTGTTTTTT. Translating gives CSARKSGTAGGPGELFF.

This clonotype was counted at least ten times. This rearrangement joins TRBV20-1 to TRBJ1-6; no clear D. The CDR3 loop spans 15 amino acids. The germline CDR1 and CDR2 sequences are DFQATT and SNEGSKA (reference sequence). With 0 bases removed from V and 8 bases from J, the gap between germline ends came to 14 bases. The CDR3 nucleotides read TGCAGTGCTAGAGACATCGGCTTCGGAGATTCACCCCTCCACTTT. It encodes CSARDIGFGDSPLHF.

The sample holds many counts of this clonotype. The J gene is TRBJ2-7, the V gene TRBV10-3, with 8 bases lining up with TRBD1. J was trimmed by 5 bases and V by 6 bases; bases with no gene match: 9. This CDR3 has 14 amino acids. Germline CDR1 reads ENHRY; CDR2 reads SYGVKD. The CDR3 bases are TGTGCCATCAGGGTCGACAGGGGTTTCAACGAGCAGTACTTC. Translating it yields CAIRVDRGFNEQYF.

This clonotype has a count of ten or more. The chain carries TRBV13 and TRBJ2-3; D assignment may be TRBD1 or TRBD2 (5 bases each). Germline V CDR1 and CDR2: PRHDT, FYEKMQ (reference sequence). Trimming removed 5 bases at V and 2 bases at J, with 11 bases between. CDR3 length equals 14 residues. The CDR3 loop is CASSPRDHTDTQYF. DNA for the CDR3: TGTGCCAGCAGCCCCAGGGACCACACAGATACGCAGTATTTT.

The V and J genes are TRBV12-3 or TRBV12-4 and TRBJ2-3; TRBD2 aligns across 11 bases. The CDR3 is 15 amino acids. Trimming took 6 bases from V and 0 from J; bases not matched to a gene: 2. The CDR3 nucleotides read TGTGCCAGCAGGACTAGCGGGGCTAGCACAGATACGCAGTATTTT. This codes for CASRTSGASTDTQYF.

This clonotype was seen ten or more times. The J gene is TRBJ2-1, the V gene TRBV5-5, with 7 positions matching TRBD2. Germline values: CDR1 SGHKS, CDR2 YYEKEE (reference sequence). The CDR3 is 17 amino acids. The J segment lost 0 bases and the V segment lost 1 base, leaving 7 bases of the junction unmatched. The DNA of the CDR3 is TGTGCCAGCAGCTTGCTCCCAGCGGGAAGCTCCTACAATGAGCAGTTCTTC. Amino acid sequence: CASSLLPAGSSYNEQFF.

This rearrangement joins TRBV20-1 to TRBJ1-2, with D perhaps matching TRBD1 (6 bases). The CDR3 is 12 residues long. Germline loops: CDR1 DFQATT, CDR2 SNEGSKA (reference sequence). The V end lost 2 bases, the J end lost 14 bases, and 18 bases lay between the germline ends. In DNA form, the CDR3 reads TGCAGTGCTAGACGGGTCGAGGGGGGAGAGACCTTC. It is translated as CSARRVEGGETF.

The chain is built from TRBV4-1 and TRBJ2-5; D may match TRBD1 or TRBD2 (5 bases each). Between the trimmed V and J ends, which lost 1 base and 6 bases, there was a span of 21 bases. This CDR3 has 17 amino acids. CDR1 and CDR2 (germline): MGHRA, YSYEKL. DNA of the CDR3: TGCGCCAGCAGCCAAGGAATCCCCGGACGGGGCCGAAAGACCCAGTACTTC. This codes for CASSQGIPGRGRKTQYF.

Comments on this clonotype: An end of the junction differs from the germline gene, which may be a read error. The genes are TRBV9 and TRBJ2-1; TRBD1 might be the D (5 bases). The CDR3 contains 13 residues. Germline lookup yields CDR1 SGDLS and CDR2 YYNGEE. The CDR3 loop reads CVSSPGAYNEQFF. The DNA for the CDR3 is TGTGTCAGCAGCCCTGGGGCTTACAATGAGCAGTTCTTC.

This clonotype was found a few times. The chain carries TRBV29-1 and TRBJ2-1; 8 bases match TRBD2. The V segment lost 2 bases and the J segment 6 bases; nucleotides outside the gene matches: 18. The germline V gene has CDR1 SQVTM and CDR2 ANQGSEA. This CDR3 spans 18 amino acids. The DNA of the CDR3 is TGCAGCGTTGAATCGCACGGAGGGGAGCGGGAGCGAGGCAATGAGCAGTTCTTC. It translates to CSVESHGGERERGNEQFF.

In this sample, this clonotype turned up a few times. The gene calls are TRBV12-3 or TRBV12-4 and TRBJ1-2; D not resolved. With 6 bases removed from V and 6 bases from J, the gap between germline ends came to 11 bases. The CDR3 is 12 residues long. DNA for the CDR3: TGTGCCAGCAGGACGGACGGACATGGCTACACCTTC. It translates to CASRTDGHGYTF.

This clonotype occurred many times. The CDR3 sequence: CSARDPSRETQYF. CDR3 DNA: TGCAGTGCTAGAGATCCGTCTCGGGAGACCCAGTACTTC. The chain carries TRBV20-1 and TRBJ2-5; D gene ambiguous. Germline V lookup: CDR1 DFQATT, CDR2 SNEGSKA (reference sequence). Between the trimmed V and J ends, which lost 0 bases and 5 bases, there was a span of 10 bases. The CDR3 totals 13 residues.